Below, one T cell receptor beta chain is given with its context. Its antigen is not known. Its ends do not fully match the called genes, so a read error is possible. These data are taken from a study of CD8+CD57+ T cells in acquired aplastic anemia. This CDR3 spans 13 amino acids. From germline, CDR1 is LNHDA and CDR2 SQIVND (reference sequence). Before being chosen for sequencing, patients had shown CD8+CD57+ cell expansion by flow cytometry. As a group, the patients uniformly had severe acquired aplastic anemia. Study observations and caveats: CD8+ Simpson's diversity showed no significant patient-control difference.

Genomic DNA, the template, was used for profiling of the TCR beta VDJ and CDR3. Each CDR3 protein gets one entry after TCRdb re-called the reads with MiXCR. Among under 350,000 distinct CDR3 sequences listed, approximately 57% were seen once. This receptor was identified in a human donor with aplastic anemia. This rearrangement joins TRBV19 to TRBJ2-7; D not resolved. Sequenced input: sorted CD4+, CD8+, or CD8+CD57+ T cells (not recorded which) from PBMCs. This CDR3 reads CASTRQATYEQYF. The CDR3 DNA follows: TGTGCCAGTACTCGCCAAGCCACCTACGAGCAGTACTTT.